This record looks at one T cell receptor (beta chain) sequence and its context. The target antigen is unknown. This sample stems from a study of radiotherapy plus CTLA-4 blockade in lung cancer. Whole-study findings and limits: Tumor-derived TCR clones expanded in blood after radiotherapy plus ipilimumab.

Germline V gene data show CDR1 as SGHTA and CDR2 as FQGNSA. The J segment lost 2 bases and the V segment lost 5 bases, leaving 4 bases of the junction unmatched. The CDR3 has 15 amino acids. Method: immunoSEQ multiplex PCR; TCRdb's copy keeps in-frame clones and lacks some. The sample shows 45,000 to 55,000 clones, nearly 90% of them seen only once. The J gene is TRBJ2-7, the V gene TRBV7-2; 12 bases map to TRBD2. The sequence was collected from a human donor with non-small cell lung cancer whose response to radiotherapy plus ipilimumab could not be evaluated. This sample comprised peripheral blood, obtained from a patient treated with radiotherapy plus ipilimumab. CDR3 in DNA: TGTGCCAGCAGCGTCGGACTAGCGGGGACCTACGAGCAGTACTTC. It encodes CASSVGLAGTYEQYF.